Listed here are 3 T cell receptor beta chains from one sample, sequenced in a study of T cell responses to AZD1222 COVID-19 vaccine. Using immunoSEQ multiplex PCR, the repertoire was profiled, and TCRdb retains in-frame clones only, with some absent. The sample records approximately 120,000 clones, over 80% being singletons. The source material was peripheral blood, sampled on day 0 of AZD1222 vaccination. The receptors were sampled from an adult in good health.

The chain joins TRBV20-1 to TRBJ1-4; D gene ambiguous. Germline CDR1 reads DFQATT; CDR2 reads SNEGSKA (reference sequence). Trimming took off 2 bases at V and 8 bases at J, with 6 bases between the two ends. The CDR3 runs to 11 residues. Here the CDR3 DNA reads TGCAGTGCTAGACTGGTAGAAAAACTGTTTTTT. It translates to CSARLVEKLFF.

The J gene is TRBJ2-1, the V gene TRBV5-8; D is unresolved. This CDR3 region has 14 residues. The ends were cut back, 0 bases at V and 4 bases at J, with 8 bases in the middle. Germline V CDR1 and CDR2: SGHTS, YDEGEE. Here the CDR3 reads CASSLGASYNEQFF. CDR3 DNA: TGTGCCAGCAGCTTGGGTGCTTCTTACAATGAGCAGTTCTTC.

The V call is TRBV18, the J call TRBJ2-1; no firm D call. Germline values: CDR1 KGHSH, CDR2 LQKENI. The CDR3 is made up of 15 amino acids. Between the trimmed V and J ends, which lost 0 bases and 6 bases, there was a span of 12 bases. For the CDR3, the DNA is TGTGCCAGCTCACCACCTAGCCGTAATTCCAATGAGCAGTTCTTC. This translates into CASSPPSRNSNEQFF.